The 13 T cell receptor beta chains reported below all come from one sample, sequenced in a study of long-term antiretroviral therapy in people with HIV. Sequencing relied on immunoSEQ assay v3.0, run at survey level. The assay was immunoSEQ multiplex PCR, and TCRdb's table has in-frame clones only and misses some. The data contain tens of thousands of clones, 85% to 95% of them singletons. The sequenced sample was unsorted PBMCs, obtained 5.3 years after starting antiretroviral therapy. The receptors originated from a man between 50 and 59 years old with HIV.

The V gene is TRBV19, the J gene TRBJ1-3; D gene unclear. The CDR3 extends over 15 amino acids. The V end lost 5 bases, the J end lost 5 bases, and 16 bases lay between the germline ends. Germline V gene lookup returns CDR1 LNHDA and CDR2 SQIVND (reference sequence). The CDR3 DNA sequence: TGTGCCAGTAGTTGGGGAGGGAACCCCAGAAACACCATATATTTT. Residues: CASSWGGNPRNTIYF.

J is TRBJ2-3 and V is TRBV7-6; TRBD2 aligns across 15 bases. V lost 2 bases to trimming and J lost 3 bases; unmatched junction nucleotides: 6. The CDR3 runs 18 residues. CDR1 SGHVS and CDR2 FNYEAQ come from the germline V gene. The CDR3 region is CASSLRTSGGARTDTQYF. The CDR3 nucleotides are TGTGCCAGCAGCTTACGGACTAGCGGGGGGGCAAGGACAGATACGCAGTATTTT.

The chain carries TRBV18 and TRBJ2-3; a possible D gene is TRBD1 (5 bases). The V end lost 1 base, the J end lost 1 base, and 9 bases lay between the germline ends. This CDR3 comprises 15 residues. CDR1 is KGHSH and CDR2 is LQKENI in the germline V gene. The CDR3 loop is CASSPLLTGTDTQYF. CDR3 nucleotide sequence: TGTGCCAGCTCACCACTCCTGACAGGCACAGATACGCAGTATTTT.

The rearrangement joins TRBV10-3 to TRBJ1-1; D not resolved. The CDR3 has 13 residues. From germline, CDR1 is ENHRY and CDR2 SYGVKD. Trimming left V 10 bases short and J 0 bases short, with 12 bases between. The CDR3 region is CATTESMNTEAFF. CDR3 nucleotide sequence: TGTGCCACCACGGAGAGCATGAACACTGAAGCTTTCTTT.

This clone was seen only once. V gene TRBV14 combines with J gene TRBJ2-7; TRBD1 matches at 7 bases. In germline, CDR1 is SGHDN, CDR2 FVKESK. The CDR3 is 14 residues long. The junction had 5 bases not matched to a gene; V was cut back by 4 bases and J by 2 bases. The CDR3 nucleotides read TGTGCCAGCAGCCGAGCCGGGACAGCCTACGAGCAGTACTTC. This encodes CASSRAGTAYEQYF.

This chain uses TRBV5-4 with TRBJ2-3; the D gene is possibly TRBD1 (5 bases). Germline CDR1 reads SGHNT; CDR2 reads YYREEE (reference sequence). The CDR3 consists of 13 residues. Deletions cut 3 bases from V and 2 bases from J, with 7 bases between. The CDR3 DNA follows: TGTGCCAGCAGCTCGACAGCCACAGATACGCAGTATTTT. It specifies CASSSTATDTQYF.

The chain has TRBV5-6 and TRBJ1-4; D is ambiguous. V was clipped by 5 bases and J by 8 bases, with 10 bases between them. The CDR3 covers 12 residues. CDR1 and CDR2 from the germline V gene are SGHDT and YYEEEE. The CDR3 reads CASSRAREKLFF. The CDR3 region has the DNA TGTGCCAGCAGTCGAGCACGCGAAAAACTGTTTTTT. Using reference TRBV5-6 and TRBJ1-4 for the parts outside the CDR3, the full variable domain is DAGVTQSPTHLIKTRGQQVTLRCSPKSGHDTVSWYQQALGQGPQFIFQYYEEEERQRGNFPDRFSGHQFPNYSSELNVNALLLGDSALYLCASSRAREKLFFGSGTQLSVL.

In its sample, this clone was seen once. The gene calls are TRBV5-6 and TRBJ2-7; D not resolved. CDR1 is SGHDT and CDR2 is YYEEEE in the germline V gene. Trimming left V 2 bases short and J 4 bases short, with 7 bases between. CDR3 size: 12 residues. The CDR3 here is CASSFTQYEQYF. In DNA form, the CDR3 reads TGTGCCAGCAGCTTCACACAGTACGAGCAGTACTTC.

The chain couples TRBV4-1 to TRBJ2-3; 8 bases fit TRBD1. The CDR3 has 15 amino acids. J lost 4 bases, V lost 4 bases, and 7 bases had no gene match. Germline V gene data show CDR1 as MGHRA and CDR2 as YSYEKL. CDR3 sequence: CASSPETGVPDTQYF. CDR3 coding DNA: TGCGCCAGCAGCCCCGAGACAGGGGTTCCAGATACGCAGTATTTT.

The V and J genes are TRBV6-5 and TRBJ1-5, with D unresolved. Looked up from germline, CDR1 is MNHEY and CDR2 is SVGAGI. Trimming removed 4 bases at V and 1 base at J, with 5 bases between. The CDR3 covers 13 residues. The CDR3 protein is CASSSTSNQPQHF. The CDR3, as DNA: TGTGCCAGCAGTTCCACCAGCAATCAGCCCCAGCATTTT.

This chain uses TRBV27 with TRBJ2-1; D gene ambiguous. V was clipped by 2 bases and J by 8 bases, with 7 bases between them. This CDR3 has 12 amino acids. CDR1 and CDR2 from the germline V gene are MNHEY and SMNVEV (reference sequence). The CDR3 region has the DNA TGTGCCAGCAGTTTAATGGGCTATGAGCAGTTCTTC. Its translation is CASSLMGYEQFF.

This clone was detected once. This chain uses TRBV7-9 with TRBJ1-2; maybe TRBD1 (6 bases). The CDR3 spans 17 residues. V was pared by 5 bases and J by 4 bases, with 23 bases between. Germline values: CDR1 SEHNR, CDR2 FQNEAQ (reference sequence). CDR3 nucleotide sequence: TGTGCCAGCAGCCCCGGGACAAATGAACCCCGCTCCTATGGCTACACCTTC. Translating it yields CASSPGTNEPRSYGYTF.

The rearrangement links TRBV10-1 to TRBJ2-7; TRBD1 is a possible D gene (5 bases). The ends were cut back, 3 bases at V and 1 base at J, with 7 bases in the middle. This CDR3 is built from 13 residues. CDR1 is WNHNN and CDR2 is SYGVQD in the germline V gene (reference sequence). The CDR3 here is CASSEDSSYEQYF. The CDR3 coding sequence is TGCGCCAGCAGTGAAGACAGTTCCTACGAGCAGTACTTC.